This T cell receptor beta chain was documented in a study of blood T cell repertoires in COVID-19. Looking at the study overall: The origin of the acute and convalescent COVID-19 samples was the United States, Italy and Spain.

CDR3 length: 13 amino acids. V shed 0 bases and J 6 bases; nucleotides not matched to a gene: 2. The germline V gene has CDR1 GTSNPN and CDR2 SVGIG (reference sequence). Seattle enrolled patients during active infection and tracked them longitudinally. In the original processing: By means of reference gene primer amplification, nucleated cell counts were estimated. This table comes from immunoSEQ multiplex PCR, and its TCRdb copy is limited to in-frame clones, with some not included. The DNA was the basis for D and trimming; V, J and clone size are from that table. Of nearly 50,000 clones in the sample, 80% to 90% are singletons; the top ten hold 2.6%.

Sequencing was done on a sample of peripheral blood. This TCR came from a woman older than 75 with COVID-19, enrolled during active disease. V and J are TRBV30 and TRBJ2-1; 7 nucleotides line up with TRBD1. CDR3 in DNA: TGTGCCTGGAGTGTCAGACAGGGCAATGAGCAGTTCTTC. Its translation is CAWSVRQGNEQFF.